Included here is one TCR beta chain sequence, with context. The CDR3 is 19 amino acids. V lost 3 bases to trimming and J lost 0 bases; unmatched junction nucleotides: 15. Germline V CDR1 and CDR2: SGDLS, YYNGEE. As processed by the authors: Reference gene primer amplification in the assay estimated nucleated cell counts. Profiling relied on immunoSEQ multiplex PCR, and the TCRdb table lists in-frame clones only, not all of them. The DNA was the basis for D and trimming; V, J and clone size are from that table. The sample consists of hundreds of thousands of clones, roughly 88% of them appearing once. This sample was included in a study of blood T cell repertoires in COVID-19. Study in general: From T cells, B-cell-depleted T cells, or PBMCs came the material, which was cDNA or gDNA.

Sequences were obtained from peripheral blood. This receptor was identified in a man at least 80 years old with acute or convalescent COVID-19. The chain is built from TRBV9 and TRBJ2-1; 7 nucleotides align to TRBD2. The CDR3 region is CASSGEGGGYRSSYNEQFF. As DNA, the CDR3 is TGTGCCAGCAGCGGGGAGGGCGGGGGTTATAGAAGCTCCTACAATGAGCAGTTCTTC.